The 21 T cell receptor beta chains below were found in one sample sequenced in a study of blood T cell repertoires in COVID-19. Clones were read by immunoSEQ multiplex PCR, and TCRdb kept only the in-frame ones, dropping some. The sample consists of fewer than 200,000 clones, around 85% of them appearing once. The sequenced sample was peripheral blood. These receptors came from an elderly woman with acute or convalescent COVID-19.

V and J are TRBV24-1 and TRBJ1-2; maybe TRBD1 (6 bases). The CDR3 loop spans 14 amino acids. From germline, CDR1 is KGHDR and CDR2 SFDVKD. Between the trimmed V and J ends, which lost 4 bases and 3 bases, there was a span of 11 bases. The CDR3 loop is CATSDTGLDYGYTF. The CDR3, as DNA: TGTGCCACCAGTGACACAGGGTTGGACTATGGCTACACCTTC.

This clone was recorded once. The rearrangement uses TRBV27 and TRBJ2-7; 8 bases map to TRBD1. The CDR3 loop spans 14 amino acids. The ends lost 5 bases at V and 6 bases at J; junction bases unmatched: 9. Germline values: CDR1 MNHEY, CDR2 SMNVEV (reference sequence). This CDR3 is CASSDHVQGGEQYF. CDR3 nucleotide sequence: TGTGCCAGCAGTGACCACGTACAGGGGGGCGAGCAGTACTTC.

The rearrangement links TRBV19 to TRBJ1-4, with 11 nucleotides matching TRBD1. The CDR3 length is 16 residues. V lost 9 bases and J lost 0; bases outside the gene matches: 6. Germline values: CDR1 LNHDA, CDR2 SQIVND (reference sequence). The CDR3 DNA reads as TGTGCCAGCCGGGACAGGGGGTTTGCAACTAATGAAAAACTGTTTTTT. Its protein product is CASRDRGFATNEKLFF.

The chain has TRBV5-5 and TRBJ1-1, with no clear D. There are 15 residues in the CDR3. The germline V gene has CDR1 SGHKS and CDR2 YYEKEE (reference sequence). V lost 0 bases, J lost 0 bases, and 9 bases lay in between. CDR3 residues: CASSLVPRLNTEAFF. In DNA, the CDR3 is TGTGCCAGCAGCTTGGTCCCCAGATTGAACACTGAAGCTTTCTTT. Drawing the rest from reference TRBV5-5 and TRBJ1-1, the complete variable domain is DAGVTQSPTHLIKTRGQQVTLRCSPISGHKSVSWYQQVLGQGPQFIFQYYEKEERGRGNFPDRFSARQFPNYSSELNVNALLLGDSALYLCASSLVPRLNTEAFFGQGTRLTVV.

The V call is TRBV18, the J call TRBJ2-2, with 10 nucleotides matching TRBD1. The ends lost 3 bases at V and 4 bases at J; junction bases unmatched: 5. Germline CDR1 KGHSH, CDR2 LQKENI. This CDR3 has 16 amino acids. CDR3 residues: CASSPVGDRGTGELFF. DNA for the CDR3: TGTGCCAGCTCACCGGTCGGGGACAGGGGCACCGGGGAGCTGTTTTTT. The full variable domain, with the rest looked up from reference TRBV18 and TRBJ2-2, is NAGVMQNPRHLVRRRGQEARLRCSPMKGHSHVYWYRQLPEEGLKFMVYLQKENIIDESGMPKERFSAEFPKEGPSILRIQQVVRGDSAAYFCASSPVGDRGTGELFFGEGSRLTVL.

The V gene is TRBV5-1, the J gene TRBJ1-2; 9 positions match TRBD1. Germline V gene data show CDR1 as SGHRS and CDR2 as YFSETQ. V dropped 2 bases and J dropped 7; count of bases not matched to a gene: 3. This CDR3 is built from 13 residues. In DNA form, the CDR3 reads TGCGCCAGCAGCTTACAGGGGGCGAGTGGCTACACCTTC. Its protein is CASSLQGASGYTF.

In this sample, this clone turned up once. V gene TRBV30 combines with J gene TRBJ2-7; TRBD2 matches 15 bases. V lost 2 bases and J lost 7; bases outside the gene matches: 12. There are 17 residues in the CDR3. The germline gives CDR1 GTSNPN, CDR2 SVGIG (reference sequence). CDR3 amino acids: CAWSSRLRGLAGGEQYF. CDR3 coding DNA: TGTGCCTGGAGTTCGAGACTCCGGGGACTAGCGGGAGGAGAGCAGTACTTC.

The J gene is TRBJ2-3, the V gene TRBV15, with TRBD1 identical over 10 bases. The V gene end was trimmed by 1 base and the J gene end by 4 bases; junction bases not matched to a gene: 2. The CDR3 is made up of 15 amino acids. The germline V gene encodes CDR1 LNHNV and CDR2 YYDKDF (reference sequence). CDR3: CATSRGDRGADTQYF. The CDR3 bases are TGTGCCACCAGCAGAGGGGACAGGGGAGCAGATACGCAGTATTTT.

A word on this clone: The same CDR3 arises from other DNA sequences in this sample as well. This chain uses TRBV9 with TRBJ2-3; D not certain. Trimming took off 0 bases at V and 6 bases at J, with 5 bases between the two ends. The CDR3 totals 12 residues. CDR1 is SGDLS, CDR2 YYNGEE, per germline. The CDR3 nucleotides read TGTGCCAGCAGCGTAGGGGCCGATACGCAGTATTTT. Translating it yields CASSVGADTQYF.

The V gene is TRBV14, the J gene TRBJ1-1, with D maybe TRBD1 (5 bases). V was pared by 4 bases and J by 0 bases, with 6 bases between. This CDR3 is built from 13 residues. Germline CDR1 reads SGHDN; CDR2 reads FVKESK. CDR3 sequence: CASSLTVNTEAFF. The CDR3 nucleotides are TGTGCCAGCAGCCTGACAGTGAACACTGAAGCTTTCTTT.

This chain links TRBV5-1 with TRBJ2-3; D ambiguous. CDR1 and CDR2 (germline): SGHRS, YFSETQ. The length of the CDR3 is 15 residues. Trimming left V 0 bases short and J 5 bases short, with 13 bases between. The CDR3 loop reads CASSLDWPQEDTQYF. The DNA for the CDR3 is TGCGCCAGCAGCTTGGACTGGCCCCAGGAAGATACGCAGTATTTT.

The chain combines TRBV5-4 with TRBJ1-2, with D perhaps matching TRBD1 (6 bases). Germline CDR1 reads SGHNT; CDR2 reads YYREEE (reference sequence). There are 18 residues in the CDR3. The ends were cut back, 1 base at V and 4 bases at J, with 23 bases in the middle. The CDR3 bases are TGTGCCAGCAGCTTGAAAGTAGTCCGTCCAGGGGTTGGCTATGGCTACACCTTC. It translates to CASSLKVVRPGVGYGYTF.

This sequence joins TRBV19 and TRBJ2-4, with D maybe TRBD1 (5 bases). The V and J ends lost 1 base and 0 bases respectively, with 10 bases between them. The CDR3 runs 16 residues. Germline V CDR1 and CDR2: LNHDA, SQIVND (reference sequence). CDR3 loop: CASSIGRALAKNIQYF. The CDR3 bases are TGTGCCAGTAGTATAGGCAGGGCACTAGCCAAAAACATTCAGTACTTC.

This chain connects TRBV5-4 to TRBJ1-5; 8 nucleotides agree with TRBD1. Germline values: CDR1 SGHNT, CDR2 YYREEE (reference sequence). V dropped 0 bases and J dropped 3; count of bases not matched to a gene: 2. The CDR3 has 15 residues. CDR3 bases: TGTGCCAGCAGCTTGGGGACAGGGTCCAATCAGCCCCAGCATTTT. This encodes CASSLGTGSNQPQHF.

This clone was counted between two and nine times. Other nucleotide sequences from this sample produce the same CDR3. The J gene is TRBJ2-7, the V gene TRBV29-1, with D possibly TRBD1 on 7 matching bases. This CDR3 has 14 residues. Trimming shortened V by 4 bases and J by 6 bases, and 19 bases separated the two germline ends. The germline V gene encodes CDR1 SQVTM and CDR2 ANQGSEA. CDR3 sequence (DNA): TGCAGCGTTGTAGGGAAGGGGGCGGGGTTCGAGCAGTACTTC. This gives the protein CSVVGKGAGFEQYF.

The chain carries TRBV10-1 and TRBJ1-4, with 10 bases lining up with TRBD1. CDR3 length: 16 amino acids. The ends lost 3 bases at V and 5 bases at J; junction bases unmatched: 6. The germline V gene encodes CDR1 WNHNN and CDR2 SYGVQD (reference sequence). The DNA of the CDR3 is TGCGCCAGCAGTGACCTGGGGGGACAGGGGAATGAAAAACTGTTTTTT. Its translation: CASSDLGGQGNEKLFF.

This chain uses TRBV6-5 with TRBJ1-5; D unresolved. Per germline, CDR1 MNHEY and CDR2 SVGAGI. The V end was cut by 6 bases, the J end by 1 base, with 13 bases between. The CDR3 extends over 15 amino acids. CDR3 in amino acids: CASSPARRSNQPQHF. The CDR3 coding sequence is TGTGCCAGCAGCCCCGCCCGTCGGAGCAATCAGCCCCAGCATTTT.

This clone was observed once. The rearrangement joins TRBV19 to TRBJ1-1; D not certain. The germline CDR1 and CDR2 sequences are LNHDA and SQIVND (reference sequence). Trimming left V 5 bases short and J 1 base short, with 14 bases between. The CDR3 consists of 15 residues. DNA for the CDR3: TGTGCCAGTAGTTCTAAAGGACGGGGGAACACTGAAGCTTTCTTT. Its protein is CASSSKGRGNTEAFF.

The genes are TRBV5-1 and TRBJ2-1; 8 bases are a match to TRBD2. The J segment lost 1 base and the V segment lost 2 bases, leaving 11 bases of the junction unmatched. From germline, CDR1 is SGHRS and CDR2 YFSETQ. The CDR3 runs to 18 residues. CDR3 residues: CASSLGTGGPVSYNEQFF. Written as DNA, the CDR3 is TGCGCCAGCAGCTTAGGAACGGGAGGGCCAGTGTCCTACAATGAGCAGTTCTTC.

This rearrangement joins TRBV6-5 to TRBJ1-4, with TRBD1 matching over 10 bases. CDR1 MNHEY and CDR2 SVGAGI come from the germline V gene. The J segment lost 5 bases and the V segment lost 8 bases, leaving 5 bases of the junction unmatched. The CDR3 has 14 residues. CDR3 DNA: TGTGCCAGCGGAAGGGGACAGGGGAATGAAAAACTGTTTTTT. Its translation is CASGRGQGNEKLFF.

The chain carries TRBV15 and TRBJ2-2; the match to TRBD2 covers 8 bases. The CDR3 runs 16 residues. The J segment lost 6 bases and the V segment lost 9 bases, leaving 15 bases of the junction unmatched. The germline V gene encodes CDR1 LNHNV and CDR2 YYDKDF (reference sequence). CDR3: CATSPRGGKISGELFF. The CDR3 nucleotides read TGTGCCACGAGTCCCCGCGGGGGGAAAATATCCGGGGAGCTGTTTTTT.